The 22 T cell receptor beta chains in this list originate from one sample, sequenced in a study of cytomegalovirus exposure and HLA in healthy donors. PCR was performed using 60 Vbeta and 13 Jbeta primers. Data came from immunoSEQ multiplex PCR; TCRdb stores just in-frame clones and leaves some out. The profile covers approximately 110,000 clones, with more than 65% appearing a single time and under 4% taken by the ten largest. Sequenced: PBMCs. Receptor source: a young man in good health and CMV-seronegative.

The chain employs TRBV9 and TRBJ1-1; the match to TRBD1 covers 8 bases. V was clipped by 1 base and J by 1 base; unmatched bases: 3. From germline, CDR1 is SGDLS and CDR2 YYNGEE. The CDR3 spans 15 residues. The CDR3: CASSVQGAWNTEAFF. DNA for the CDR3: TGTGCCAGCAGCGTACAGGGGGCTTGGAACACTGAAGCTTTCTTT. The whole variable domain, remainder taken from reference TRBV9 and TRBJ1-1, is DSGVTQTPKHLITATGQRVTLRCSPRSGDLSVYWYQQSLDQGLQFLIQYYNGEERAKGNILERFSAQQFPDLHSELNLSSLELGDSALYFCASSVQGAWNTEAFFGQGTRLTVV.

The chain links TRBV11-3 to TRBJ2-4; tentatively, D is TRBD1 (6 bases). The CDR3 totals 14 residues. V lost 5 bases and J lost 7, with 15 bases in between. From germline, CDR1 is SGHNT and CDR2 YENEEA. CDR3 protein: CASSLQGGKNIQYF. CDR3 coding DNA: TGTGCCAGCAGCCTACAGGGTGGCAAGAACATTCAGTACTTC.

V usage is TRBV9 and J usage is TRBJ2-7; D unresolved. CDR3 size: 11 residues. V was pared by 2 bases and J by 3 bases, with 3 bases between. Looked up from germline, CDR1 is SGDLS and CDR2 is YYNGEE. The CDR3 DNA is TGTGCCAGCAGCGTTTACTACGAGCAGTACTTC. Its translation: CASSVYYEQYF.

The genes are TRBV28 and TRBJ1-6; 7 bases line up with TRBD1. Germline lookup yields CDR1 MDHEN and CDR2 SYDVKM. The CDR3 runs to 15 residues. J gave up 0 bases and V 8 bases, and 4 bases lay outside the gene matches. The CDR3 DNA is TGTGCCAGCCGGACAGGAAGCTCCTATAATTCACCCCTCCACTTT. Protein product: CASRTGSSYNSPLHF.

CDR3 loop: CASRKLAGGPYNEQFF. The CDR3 DNA reads as TGTGCCAGCAGAAAGCTAGCGGGAGGGCCCTACAATGAGCAGTTCTTC. The chain is built from TRBV27 and TRBJ2-1; 12 bases map to TRBD2. Germline assignment: CDR1 MNHEY and CDR2 SMNVEV (reference sequence). The V gene end was trimmed by 6 bases and the J gene end by 2 bases; junction bases not matched to a gene: 5. CDR3 length equals 16 residues.

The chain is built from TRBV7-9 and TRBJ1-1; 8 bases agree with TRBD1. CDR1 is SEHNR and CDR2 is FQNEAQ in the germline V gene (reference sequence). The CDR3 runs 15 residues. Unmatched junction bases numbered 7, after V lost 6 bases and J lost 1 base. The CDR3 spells CASREWDRRNTEAFF. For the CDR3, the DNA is TGTGCCAGCAGGGAATGGGACAGGAGGAACACTGAAGCTTTCTTT.

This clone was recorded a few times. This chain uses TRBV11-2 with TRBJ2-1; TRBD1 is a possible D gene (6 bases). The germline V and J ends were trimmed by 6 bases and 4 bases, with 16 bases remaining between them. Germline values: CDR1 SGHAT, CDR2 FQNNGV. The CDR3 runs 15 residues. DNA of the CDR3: TGTGCCAGCAGTACAGGGATGGGAAGATACAATGAGCAGTTCTTC. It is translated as CASSTGMGRYNEQFF.

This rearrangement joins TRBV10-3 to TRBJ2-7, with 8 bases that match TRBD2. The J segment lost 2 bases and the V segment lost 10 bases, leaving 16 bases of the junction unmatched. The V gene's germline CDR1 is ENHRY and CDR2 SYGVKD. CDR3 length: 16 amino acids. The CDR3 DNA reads TGTGCCACCCGAGAGAGAAGCGGGAGCGGGACCTACGAGCAGTACTTC. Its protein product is CATRERSGSGTYEQYF.

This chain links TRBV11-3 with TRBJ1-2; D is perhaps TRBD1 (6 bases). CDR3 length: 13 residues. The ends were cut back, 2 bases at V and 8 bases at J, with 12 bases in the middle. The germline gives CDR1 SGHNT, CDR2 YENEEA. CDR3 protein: CASSLSGGAGYTF. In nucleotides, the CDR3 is TGTGCCAGCAGCTTATCGGGGGGCGCGGGCTACACCTTC.

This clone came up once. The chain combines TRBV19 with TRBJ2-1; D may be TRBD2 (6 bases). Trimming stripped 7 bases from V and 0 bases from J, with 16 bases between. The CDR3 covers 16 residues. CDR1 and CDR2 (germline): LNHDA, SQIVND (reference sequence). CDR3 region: CASTLGVGSSYNEQFF. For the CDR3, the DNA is TGTGCCAGTACCCTCGGTGTCGGGAGCTCCTACAATGAGCAGTTCTTC.

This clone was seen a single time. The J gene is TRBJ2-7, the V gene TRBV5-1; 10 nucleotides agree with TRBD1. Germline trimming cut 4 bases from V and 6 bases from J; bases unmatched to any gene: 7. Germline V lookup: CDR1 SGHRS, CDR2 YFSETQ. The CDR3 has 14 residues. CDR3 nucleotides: TGCGCCAGCAGCCCCACAGGGACAGGGGCCGAGCAGTACTTC. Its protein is CASSPTGTGAEQYF.

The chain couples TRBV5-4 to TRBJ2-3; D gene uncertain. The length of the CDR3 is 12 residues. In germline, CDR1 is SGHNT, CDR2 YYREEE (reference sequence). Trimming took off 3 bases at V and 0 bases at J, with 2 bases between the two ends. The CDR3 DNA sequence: TGTGCCAGCAGCTCGAGCACAGATACGCAGTATTTT. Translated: CASSSSTDTQYF.

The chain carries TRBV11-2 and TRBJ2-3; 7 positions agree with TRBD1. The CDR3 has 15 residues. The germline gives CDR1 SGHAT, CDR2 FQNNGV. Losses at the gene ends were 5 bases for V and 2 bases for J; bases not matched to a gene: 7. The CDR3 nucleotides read TGTGCCAGCAGCCCCCGGACAGGCATCACAGATACGCAGTATTTT. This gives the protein CASSPRTGITDTQYF. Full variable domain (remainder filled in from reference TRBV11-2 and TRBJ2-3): EAGVAQSPRYKIIEKRQSVAFWCNPISGHATLYWYQQILGQGPKLLIQFQNNGVVDDSQLPKDRFSAERLKGVDSTLKIQPAKLEDSAVYLCASSPRTGITDTQYFGPGTRLTVL.

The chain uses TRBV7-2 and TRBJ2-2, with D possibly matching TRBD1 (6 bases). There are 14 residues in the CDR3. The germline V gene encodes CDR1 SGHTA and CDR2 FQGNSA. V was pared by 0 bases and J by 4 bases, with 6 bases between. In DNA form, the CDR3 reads TGTGCCAGCAGCTTAGCGACAGGCACCGGGGAGCTGTTTTTT. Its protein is CASSLATGTGELFF.

CDR3 nucleotides: TGTGCCAGCAGTGAGCTAACAGATGTGGGCGGCTACACCTTC. Translated, it gives CASSELTDVGGYTF. This rearrangement joins TRBV2 to TRBJ1-2; D not resolved. V was shortened by 3 bases and J by 8 bases, with 16 bases between the two germline ends. CDR1 and CDR2 from the germline V gene are SNHLY and FYNNEI. This CDR3 has 14 residues.

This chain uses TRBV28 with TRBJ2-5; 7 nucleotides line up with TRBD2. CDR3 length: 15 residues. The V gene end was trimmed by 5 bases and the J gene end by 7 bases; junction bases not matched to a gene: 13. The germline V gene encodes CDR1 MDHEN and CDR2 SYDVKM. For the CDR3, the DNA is TGTGCCAGCAGTCCCACTACTAGCGATAGAGGGACCCAGTACTTC. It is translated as CASSPTTSDRGTQYF.

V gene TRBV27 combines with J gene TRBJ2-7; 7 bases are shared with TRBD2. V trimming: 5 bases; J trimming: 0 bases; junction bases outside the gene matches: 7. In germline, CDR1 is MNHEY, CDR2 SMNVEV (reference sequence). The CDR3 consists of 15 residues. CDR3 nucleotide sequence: TGTGCCAGCAGTCCTTGGGGGGGACCCTCCTACGAGCAGTACTTC. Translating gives CASSPWGGPSYEQYF.

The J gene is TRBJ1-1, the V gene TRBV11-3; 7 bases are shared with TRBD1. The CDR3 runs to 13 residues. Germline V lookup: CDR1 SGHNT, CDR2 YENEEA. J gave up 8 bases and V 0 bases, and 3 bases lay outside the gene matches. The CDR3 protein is CASSLDRTGEAFF. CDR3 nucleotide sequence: TGTGCCAGCAGCTTAGACAGGACAGGCGAAGCTTTCTTT.

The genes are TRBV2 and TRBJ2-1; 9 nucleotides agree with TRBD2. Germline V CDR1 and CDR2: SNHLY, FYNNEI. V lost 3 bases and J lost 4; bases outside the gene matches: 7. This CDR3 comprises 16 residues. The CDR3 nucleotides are TGTGCCAGCAGTGAGAGACTAGCGGATGCTTACAATGAGCAGTTCTTC. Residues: CASSERLADAYNEQFF.

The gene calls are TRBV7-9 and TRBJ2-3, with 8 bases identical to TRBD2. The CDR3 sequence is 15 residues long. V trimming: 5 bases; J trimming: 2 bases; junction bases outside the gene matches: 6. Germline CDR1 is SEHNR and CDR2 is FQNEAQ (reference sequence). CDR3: CASSKGLGSTDTQYF. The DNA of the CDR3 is TGTGCCAGCAGCAAGGGACTAGGTTCCACAGATACGCAGTATTTT.

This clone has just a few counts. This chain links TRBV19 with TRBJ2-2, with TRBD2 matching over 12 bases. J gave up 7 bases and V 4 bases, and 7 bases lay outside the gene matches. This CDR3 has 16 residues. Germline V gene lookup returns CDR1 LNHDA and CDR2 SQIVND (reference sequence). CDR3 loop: CASSKSSGRGHGELFF. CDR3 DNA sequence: TGTGCCAGTAGTAAATCTAGCGGGAGGGGGCACGGGGAGCTGTTTTTT.

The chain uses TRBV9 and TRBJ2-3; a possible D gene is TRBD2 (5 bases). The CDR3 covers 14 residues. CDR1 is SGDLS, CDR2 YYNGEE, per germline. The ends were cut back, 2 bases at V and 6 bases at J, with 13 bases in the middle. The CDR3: CASSVSGKLDTQYF. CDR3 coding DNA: TGTGCCAGCAGCGTTTCCGGGAAGCTGGATACGCAGTATTTT. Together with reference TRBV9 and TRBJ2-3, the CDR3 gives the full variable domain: DSGVTQTPKHLITATGQRVTLRCSPRSGDLSVYWYQQSLDQGLQFLIQYYNGEERAKGNILERFSAQQFPDLHSELNLSSLELGDSALYFCASSVSGKLDTQYFGPGTRLTVL.